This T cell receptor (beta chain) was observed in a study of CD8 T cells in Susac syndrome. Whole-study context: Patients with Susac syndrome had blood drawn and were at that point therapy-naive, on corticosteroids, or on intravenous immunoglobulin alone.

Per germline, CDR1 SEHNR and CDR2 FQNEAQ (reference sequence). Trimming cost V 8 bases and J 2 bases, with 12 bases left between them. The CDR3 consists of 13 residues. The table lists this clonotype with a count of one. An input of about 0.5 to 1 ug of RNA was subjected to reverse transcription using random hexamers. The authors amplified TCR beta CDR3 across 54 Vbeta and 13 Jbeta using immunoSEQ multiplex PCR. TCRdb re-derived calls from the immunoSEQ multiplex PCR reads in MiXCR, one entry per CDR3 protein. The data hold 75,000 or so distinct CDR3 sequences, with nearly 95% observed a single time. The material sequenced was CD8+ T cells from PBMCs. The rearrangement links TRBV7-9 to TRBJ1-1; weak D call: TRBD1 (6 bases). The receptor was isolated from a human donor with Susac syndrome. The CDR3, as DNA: TGTGCCAGCCGGGACATCTTTAACACTGAAGCTTTCTTT. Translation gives CASRDIFNTEAFF.